What follows are 24 T cell receptor beta chains derived from one specimen sequenced in a study of blood T cell repertoires in COVID-19. Libraries were prepared by immunoSEQ multiplex PCR; TCRdb keeps only in-frame clonotypes and omits some of them. The profile shows about 240,000 clones, 75% to 90% of them singletons. The sample taken for sequencing was peripheral blood. The receptors were sampled from a man in his sixties who had recovered from COVID-19.

The chain combines TRBV4-2 with TRBJ1-2; TRBD1 is a possible D gene (6 bases). CDR1 and CDR2 from the germline V gene are LGHNA and YNFKEQ. Trimming pared 3 bases from V and 7 bases from J, leaving 15 bases between. The CDR3 totals 14 residues. In nucleotides, the CDR3 is TGTGCCAGCAGCCAGGTAGACAGGCGCGTTGGCTACACCTTC. Translated: CASSQVDRRVGYTF.

The gene calls are TRBV4-1 and TRBJ2-7; D perhaps matches TRBD1 (6 bases). Trimming removed 0 bases at V and 1 base at J, with 10 bases between. The CDR3 has 15 residues. CDR1 MGHRA and CDR2 YSYEKL come from the germline V gene. The CDR3 is CASSQEGAKSYEQYF. CDR3 nucleotides: TGCGCCAGCAGCCAAGAGGGGGCAAAATCCTACGAGCAGTACTTC.

This chain's CDR3 is CASSRRGADEAFF. Here the CDR3 DNA reads TGTGCCAGCAGTAGGCGGGGGGCGGATGAAGCTTTCTTT. The chain has TRBV27 and TRBJ1-1; D is perhaps TRBD1 (6 bases). The CDR3 is 13 amino acids. Germline V gives CDR1 MNHEY, CDR2 SMNVEV (reference sequence). With 5 bases removed from V and 7 bases from J, the gap between germline ends came to 14 bases.

The chain couples TRBV29-1 to TRBJ2-1; TRBD1 matches at 8 bases. Germline V gives CDR1 SQVTM, CDR2 ANQGSEA. The CDR3 length is 14 residues. The CDR3 DNA sequence: TGCGTTACCCGTAACAGGGGGATCTACAATGAGCAGTTCTTC. Its protein is CVTRNRGIYNEQFF.

This chain uses TRBV5-1 with TRBJ1-6; 12 nucleotides agree with TRBD1. Germline CDR1 is SGHRS and CDR2 is YFSETQ. This CDR3 comprises 18 residues. J gave up 8 bases and V 6 bases, and 15 bases lay outside the gene matches. In DNA, the CDR3 is TGCGCCAGCACCGGCGGGACAGGGGGCCAGTATAGTGATTCACCCCTCCACTTT. This sequence encodes CASTGGTGGQYSDSPLHF.

The chain links TRBV7-8 to TRBJ1-5, with 7 bases fitting TRBD1. Trimming removed 5 bases from V and 3 bases from J; junction bases left unmatched: 13. The CDR3 totals 17 residues. Germline assignment: CDR1 SGHVS and CDR2 FQNEAQ. The CDR3 coding sequence is TGTGCCAGCAGCCTAAGCGCAGCTACAGGGGACAATCAGCCCCAGCATTTT. Translated, it gives CASSLSAATGDNQPQHF.

This chain uses TRBV2 with TRBJ2-5; TRBD2 agrees at 10 bases. Germline lookup yields CDR1 SNHLY and CDR2 FYNNEI. With V trimmed by 11 bases and J by 2 bases, 14 bases remained unmatched. The CDR3 consists of 16 residues. CDR3 residues: CALGQGSGGQQETQYF. Here the CDR3 DNA reads TGTGCCTTGGGGCAGGGTAGCGGGGGGCAACAAGAGACCCAGTACTTC.

Regarding this clone: Germline and junction disagree at one end, which may indicate a read error. The chain uses TRBV11-2 and TRBJ2-5; TRBD2 matches 9 bases. Germline CDR1 SGHAT, CDR2 FQNNGV. This CDR3 spans 16 amino acids. The chain's CDR3 is CASTLGVAGVQETQYF. CDR3 in DNA: TGTGCCAGCACCTTAGGGGTAGCGGGGGTCCAAGAGACCCAGTACTTC.

This chain connects TRBV9 to TRBJ2-1, with D possibly TRBD2 on 6 matching bases. Germline CDR1 is SGDLS and CDR2 is YYNGEE. Deletions cut 2 bases from V and 9 bases from J, with 21 bases between. The CDR3 runs to 16 residues. This chain's CDR3 is CASSVGSSGPTVEQFF. CDR3 nucleotide sequence: TGTGCCAGCAGCGTGGGTTCGAGCGGGCCCACGGTTGAGCAGTTCTTC.

CDR3 DNA: TGTGCCAGCAGCCCGAGGGCCGGGGAGCTGTTTTTT. Translated, it gives CASSPRAGELFF. The chain carries TRBV7-6 and TRBJ2-2, with a tentative D call TRBD2 (5 bases). V was clipped by 5 bases and J by 6 bases, with 7 bases between them. Germline values: CDR1 SGHVS, CDR2 FNYEAQ. The CDR3 is made up of 12 amino acids.

As regards this clone: The same CDR3 is also encoded by other DNA sequences in this sample. The J gene is TRBJ1-5, the V gene TRBV18, with TRBD1 matching over 8 bases. Germline trimming cut 3 bases from V and 4 bases from J; bases unmatched to any gene: 5. This CDR3 comprises 15 residues. Germline V lookup: CDR1 KGHSH, CDR2 LQKENI. The CDR3 DNA is TGTGCCAGCTCACCCCCTGGACAGGGAAATCAGCCCCAGCATTTT. As protein: CASSPPGQGNQPQHF. The full variable domain, its missing parts supplied by reference TRBV18 and TRBJ1-5, is NAGVMQNPRHLVRRRGQEARLRCSPMKGHSHVYWYRQLPEEGLKFMVYLQKENIIDESGMPKERFSAEFPKEGPSILRIQQVVRGDSAAYFCASSPPGQGNQPQHFGDGTRLSIL.

This clone showed up just once. The chain has TRBV6-5 and TRBJ2-2; D gene uncertain. The V gene lost 2 bases and the J gene lost 2 bases, with 9 bases spanning the gap. Germline V gene sequence: CDR1 MNHEY, CDR2 SVGAGI. This CDR3 contains 15 residues. In DNA form, the CDR3 reads TGTGCCAGCAGTTACGGCAGGTACAACACCGGGGAGCTGTTTTTT. Its translation is CASSYGRYNTGELFF.

As to this clone: Other nucleotide sequences from this sample produce the same CDR3. The gene calls are TRBV12-3 or TRBV12-4 and TRBJ1-2; 10 bases line up with TRBD1. This CDR3 spans 13 amino acids. J was trimmed by 8 bases and V by 6 bases; bases with no gene match: 6. The CDR3 DNA is TGTGCCAGCAGCCTCGGACAGGGGGGCGGCTACACCTTC. Its translation: CASSLGQGGGYTF.

The rearrangement links TRBV5-6 to TRBJ2-1, with TRBD2 identical over 12 bases. Germline V gene sequence: CDR1 SGHDT, CDR2 YYEEEE. CDR3 length equals 13 residues. J lost 15 bases, V lost 4 bases, and 8 bases had no gene match. CDR3 DNA sequence: TGTGCCAGCAGCACCGGACTAGCGGGGTGGCGGTTCTTC. Translated: CASSTGLAGWRFF.

This chain's CDR3 is CASIAGTGGLEKLFF. In nucleotides, the CDR3 is TGTGCCAGCATCGCGGGGACAGGGGGCCTTGAAAAACTGTTTTTT. The chain joins TRBV6-5 to TRBJ1-4; 12 nucleotides align to TRBD1. Germline lookup yields CDR1 MNHEY and CDR2 SVGAGI. The CDR3 covers 15 residues. J lost 7 bases, V lost 7 bases, and 7 bases had no gene match.

The chain recombines TRBV6-5 with TRBJ1-5; the D is unclear. V was pared by 6 bases and J by 2 bases, with 11 bases between. CDR3 length equals 14 residues. Germline lookup yields CDR1 MNHEY and CDR2 SVGAGI. This chain's CDR3 is CASSRSPGNQPQHF. CDR3 in DNA: TGTGCCAGCAGCCGTAGCCCGGGCAATCAGCCCCAGCATTTT.

V gene TRBV19 combines with J gene TRBJ1-3; maybe TRBD1 (5 bases). Trimming took 3 bases from V and 4 from J, leaving 13 bases between them. The CDR3 is 15 residues long. Per germline, CDR1 LNHDA and CDR2 SQIVND (reference sequence). CDR3 residues: CASSIVAGPGNTIYF. The CDR3 DNA is TGTGCCAGTAGTATCGTGGCAGGGCCCGGAAACACCATATATTTT. The full variable domain, its missing parts supplied by reference TRBV19 and TRBJ1-3, is DGGITQSPKYLFRKEGQNVTLSCEQNLNHDAMYWYRQDPGQGLRLIYYSQIVNDFQKGDIAEGYSVSREKKESFPLTVTSAQKNPTAFYLCASSIVAGPGNTIYFGEGSWLTVV.

The chain carries TRBV5-1 and TRBJ1-3; no clear D gene. V lost 3 bases, J lost 0 bases, and 7 bases lay in between. Per the germline V gene, CDR1 is SGHRS and CDR2 is YFSETQ. The CDR3 extends over 14 amino acids. The CDR3 loop reads CASSYEGSGNTIYF. CDR3 nucleotides: TGCGCCAGCAGCTATGAGGGCTCTGGAAACACCATATATTTT. The full variable domain, with the rest looked up from reference TRBV5-1 and TRBJ1-3, is KAGVTQTPRYLIKTRGQQVTLSCSPISGHRSVSWYQQTPGQGLQFLFEYFSETQRNKGNFPGRFSGRQFSNSRSEMNVSTLELGDSALYLCASSYEGSGNTIYFGEGSWLTVV.

The V gene is TRBV5-6, the J gene TRBJ2-1; 8 bases agree with TRBD1. V dropped 6 bases and J dropped 4; count of bases not matched to a gene: 9. The germline V gene has CDR1 SGHDT and CDR2 YYEEEE. The CDR3 has 15 amino acids. This CDR3 reads CASTMTGVNYNEQFF. The CDR3 DNA reads TGTGCCAGCACTATGACAGGGGTCAATTACAATGAGCAGTTCTTC.

The chain is built from TRBV7-6 and TRBJ2-1, with 7 bases fitting TRBD1. The V gene's germline CDR1 is SGHVS and CDR2 FNYEAQ. The J segment lost 1 base and the V segment lost 5 bases, leaving 8 bases of the junction unmatched. The CDR3 runs 16 residues. In DNA form, the CDR3 reads TGTGCCAGCAGCCCACGAACAGGGGAGTCCTACAATGAGCAGTTCTTC. This codes for CASSPRTGESYNEQFF.

The genes are TRBV12-3 or TRBV12-4 and TRBJ1-2; possibly TRBD1 for D (6 bases). The CDR3 has 13 amino acids. V lost 4 bases to trimming and J lost 7 bases, with 13 bases between them. CDR3 amino acids: CASSSQGKAGYTF. Written as DNA, the CDR3 is TGTGCCAGCAGTTCCCAGGGGAAGGCTGGCTACACCTTC.

The sample holds one count of this clone. The genes are TRBV10-3 and TRBJ2-1; D may be TRBD2 (6 bases). The germline V gene has CDR1 ENHRY and CDR2 SYGVKD. V gave up 3 bases and J gave up 16 bases, with 16 bases separating them. CDR3 length equals 12 residues. The CDR3 spells CAISEISGGGFF. Here the CDR3 DNA reads TGTGCCATCAGTGAAATTAGCGGAGGCGGATTCTTC.

The chain joins TRBV4-2 to TRBJ1-5; D possibly corresponds to TRBD1 (6 bases). The ends were cut back, 3 bases at V and 5 bases at J, with 14 bases in the middle. This CDR3 spans 15 amino acids. Per germline, CDR1 LGHNA and CDR2 YNFKEQ. CDR3 in DNA: TGTGCCAGCAGCCAGGGGGCAGGGCTTGATCAGCCCCAGCATTTT. Protein: CASSQGAGLDQPQHF.

This clone has a handful of counts. Because the CDR3's place on the DNA is in doubt, the DNA is left out and the CDR3 is given as listed by TCRdb. Other DNA sequences in this sample translate to the same CDR3. The chain is built from TRBV7-9 and TRBJ1-3; TRBD1, as called in the table, went unchecked against the DNA. Ends included, the CDR3 has 15 residues. CDR1 and CDR2 from the germline V gene are SEHNR and FQNEAQ (reference sequence). Here the CDR3 reads CASSFGQGSGNTIYF.